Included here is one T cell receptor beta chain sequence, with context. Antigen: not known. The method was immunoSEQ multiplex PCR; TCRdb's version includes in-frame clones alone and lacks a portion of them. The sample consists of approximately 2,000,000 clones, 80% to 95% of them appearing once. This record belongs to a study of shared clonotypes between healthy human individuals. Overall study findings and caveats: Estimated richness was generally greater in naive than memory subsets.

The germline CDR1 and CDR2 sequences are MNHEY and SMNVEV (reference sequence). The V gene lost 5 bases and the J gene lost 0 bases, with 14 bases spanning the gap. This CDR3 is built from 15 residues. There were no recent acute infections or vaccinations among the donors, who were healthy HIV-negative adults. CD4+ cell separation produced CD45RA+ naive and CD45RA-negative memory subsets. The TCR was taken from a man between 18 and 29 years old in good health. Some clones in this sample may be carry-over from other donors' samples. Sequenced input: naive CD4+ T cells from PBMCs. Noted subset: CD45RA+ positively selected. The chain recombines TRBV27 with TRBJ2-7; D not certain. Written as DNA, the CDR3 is TGTGCCAGCAGTCTTGGACCTCCCTTCTCCTACGAGCAGTACTTC. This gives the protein CASSLGPPFSYEQYF.